This T cell receptor (beta chain) stems from a study of read filtering for tumor transcriptome and immune sequencing (dated by TCRdb to 2020 to 2021). Regarding the study in general: Of the patients in the cohort, some 17 were male and 14 to 15 were female, and their mean age was approximately 66 years, with a range of roughly 45 to 80. The study compared TCR repertoires from targeted immune repertoire sequencing and bulk whole-transcriptome sequencing run on the same bone marrow samples. One of the main goals was to work out a read-filtering strategy for immune repertoire data, in particular whether clonotypes backed by only a single read should be removed. Per sample, about 3.5 to 11 million TCR-region mapped reads were obtained with IR-seq, compared with only roughly 75 to 1,400 with RNA-seq. Under revised international staging, roughly eight patients fell into R-ISS I, 15 or so into R-ISS II and over 5 into R-ISS III. Whole-transcriptome libraries were prepared with the TruSeq RNA Access Library Prep Kit after DNase treatment. What the study reported, not specific to this receptor: Compared with RNA-seq, IR-seq captured clonotypes at much greater depth and more reliably, and a smaller IR-seq throughput was enough to identify most of the shared clonotypes. Single-read clonotypes made up about 82% of clonotypes but only approximately 3.7% of total reads in IR-seq, compared with approximately 70% of clonotypes and more than 40% of reads in RNA-seq. The correlation between IR-seq and RNA-seq shared clonotype proportions rose when single-read clonotypes were removed. The sorted CD138-negative fraction was a mixed bone marrow immune population, not purified T cells.

The CDR3 spans 16 residues, from the cysteine through the phenylalanine. Just CDR3 DNA is preserved here, 48 bases in frame from base 1. CDR1 and CDR2 are drawn from the germline V gene (reference sequence): DFQATT, SNEGSKA. The junction carries 18 bases between V and J, which are trimmed by 0 bases and 4 bases respectively. Bone marrow was sampled from every patient at the time of active disease. Bone marrow mononuclear cells were isolated by Ficoll-Hypaque density gradient centrifugation. Myeloma plasma cells were removed and CD138-negative cells were collected by negative selection after labeling with CD138 magnetic microbeads on a MACS separator. Purity of the isolated cells was checked by flow cytometry on an Attune NxT using CD138 antibodies. TRIzol reagent was used to extract total RNA, and a NanoDrop spectrophotometer was used to quantify the extracted RNA. Paired RNA-seq and IR-seq were performed on the CD138-negative bone marrow sample of each patient.

This clonotype was seen ten or more times. Its cognate antigen has yet to be identified. No base-level quality is on record; no much larger clone is a single base apart. TCR libraries were built from about 420 ng RNA with the Immunoverse kit, using molecular barcoded adaptors covering alpha/delta and beta/gamma chains. The same RNA used for transcriptome sequencing was used for TCR library preparation. TCR libraries were sequenced on an Illumina HiSeq 4000 with 2 x 150 cycles. The study's processing was this. With MiXCR, TCR reads were aligned to human V, D, J and C references and assembled into CDR3 clonotypes, with quality filtering and error correction included. Clonotype counts and gene usage diversity were analyzed with the tcR package in R. Raw mapping reads were checked after the RNA-seq reads had been mapped by STAR aligner version 2.5.3a onto the human GRCh37 genome. To test how sequencing depth affected the clonotypes detected, IR-seq fastq files were randomly downsampled with Seqtk 1.3. TCRdb handled the public reads itself, with Q25 trimming in fastp and clone calling in MiXCR, and kept productive beta chains. Each record represents a unique CDR3 protein, reported with the most common genes and DNA among its rows. The V and J calls shown here were made by TCRdb, not taken from the authors' results. Present in this sample are tens of thousands of distinct CDR3 sequences, around 19% of which were seen just once. About a tenth of the sample belongs to the ten largest clones.

The sequence joins TRBV20-1 to TRBJ2-5, with TRBD2 as a weak D call on 6 bases. Input material: a population of CD138-negative cells sorted from bone marrow. Taken with the paper, the label for cell subset or site translates to: bone marrow mononuclear cells depleted of CD138+ plasma/myeloma cells by negative magnetic selection. The sequence was collected from a donor aged 40 or over with multiple myeloma. At the DNA level, the sequence is TGCAGTGCTAGAGACCCACGGGGCGGGGCAGGAGAGACCCAGTACTTC. Translated, it gives CSARDPRGGAGETQYF.